This entry lists 18 T cell receptor beta chains sequenced from one sample in a study of CD8+ T cells in alopecia areata. Reverse transcribed after extraction, RNA yielded cDNA as the sequencing template. Sequencing used immunoSEQ multiplex PCR; TCRdb keeps in-frame clones, though not all of them. This table holds roughly 73,000 clones, 29% found once. Treatment: oral pan-JAK inhibitor, 5-10 mg twice daily. This specimen consisted of CD8+ T cells sorted from blood, obtained at week 4, from a patient treated with tofacitinib. Receptors were obtained from a human donor with alopecia areata.

V is TRBV7-9 and J is TRBJ2-7; no firm D call. The V and J ends lost 1 base and 4 bases respectively, with 5 bases between them. CDR3 length: 12 residues. Per germline, CDR1 SEHNR and CDR2 FQNEAQ (reference sequence). The CDR3 loop is CASSLGRYEQYF. Written as DNA, the CDR3 is TGTGCCAGCAGCTTAGGTCGATACGAGCAGTACTTC.

This chain connects TRBV9 to TRBJ2-7; 8 nucleotides agree with TRBD2. There are 16 residues in the CDR3. V gave up 4 bases and J gave up 0 bases; unmatched junction bases: 9. The germline gives CDR1 SGDLS, CDR2 YYNGEE. The DNA for the CDR3 is TGTGCCAGCAGCCCCTCGGCCAGCGGGGGCTCCTACGAGCAGTACTTC. Its translation: CASSPSASGGSYEQYF.

CDR3 sequence: CSVVSGVTDTQYF. The CDR3 nucleotides read TGCAGCGTTGTGTCAGGGGTCACAGATACGCAGTATTTT. This sequence joins TRBV29-1 and TRBJ2-3; D might be TRBD1 (6 bases). Trimming removed 4 bases at V and 2 bases at J, with 10 bases between. The CDR3 loop spans 13 amino acids. Germline assignment: CDR1 SQVTM and CDR2 ANQGSEA.

The chain uses TRBV29-1 and TRBJ2-7; TRBD2 aligns across 9 bases. In germline, CDR1 is SQVTM, CDR2 ANQGSEA. The CDR3 totals 13 residues. V lost 6 bases and J lost 5; bases outside the gene matches: 8. In DNA form, the CDR3 reads TGCAGCGTCTACAGGGCGGGAGGGAACGAGCAGTACTTC. Amino acids: CSVYRAGGNEQYF.

The rearrangement uses TRBV9 and TRBJ2-1; D assignment may be TRBD1 or TRBD2 (5 bases each). Germline CDR1 is SGDLS and CDR2 is YYNGEE. V dropped 3 bases and J dropped 5 bases, with 18 bases sitting between them. The length of the CDR3 is 16 residues. CDR3 protein: CASSAPGPTPNNEQFF. The DNA for the CDR3 is TGTGCCAGCAGCGCCCCGGGACCCACCCCAAACAATGAGCAGTTCTTC.

This clone was observed a few times. The rearrangement joins TRBV2 to TRBJ2-2, with D perhaps matching TRBD1 (5 bases). Germline CDR1 is SNHLY and CDR2 is FYNNEI. Trimming stripped 7 bases from V and 0 bases from J, with 9 bases between. The CDR3 is made up of 14 amino acids. In DNA form, the CDR3 reads TGTGCCAGCATTGGCAGGGCGAACACCGGGGAGCTGTTTTTT. This translates into CASIGRANTGELFF.

This CDR3 reads CSVESRETGELFF. CDR3 nucleotides: TGCAGCGTTGAATCGAGGGAGACCGGGGAGCTGTTTTTT. V and J are TRBV29-1 and TRBJ2-2, with a possible D match to TRBD2 (5 bases). Germline V CDR1 and CDR2: SQVTM, ANQGSEA. The length of the CDR3 is 13 residues. The V end was cut by 2 bases, the J end by 5 bases, with 9 bases between.

The chain uses TRBV11-2 and TRBJ2-5, with 9 positions matching TRBD2. J was trimmed by 4 bases and V by 2 bases; bases with no gene match: 5. The CDR3 loop spans 15 amino acids. Germline V gene sequence: CDR1 SGHAT, CDR2 FQNNGV. CDR3 DNA: TGTGCCAGCAGCTTACGTGTACTAGCGGGAGAGACCCAGTACTTC. Protein sequence: CASSLRVLAGETQYF.

In its sample, this clone was seen a few times. This chain connects TRBV4-1 to TRBJ1-1, with unresolved D. V was clipped by 0 bases and J by 11 bases, with 16 bases between them. Looked up from germline, CDR1 is MGHRA and CDR2 is YSYEKL. This CDR3 has 14 residues. The CDR3 is CASSQEGKARRAFF. Written as DNA, the CDR3 is TGCGCCAGCAGCCAAGAGGGGAAGGCGCGAAGGGCTTTCTTT.

The V and J genes are TRBV5-1 and TRBJ2-5, with TRBD1 identical over 7 bases. With V trimmed by 4 bases and J by 3 bases, 9 bases remained unmatched. The CDR3 totals 15 residues. Germline V CDR1 and CDR2: SGHRS, YFSETQ. CDR3 protein: CASSNRGFGEETQYF. Written as DNA, the CDR3 is TGCGCCAGCAGCAACAGGGGTTTCGGGGAAGAGACCCAGTACTTC.

This clone was picked up a small number of times. The V and J genes are TRBV9 and TRBJ1-1; no definite D call. This CDR3 contains 16 residues. Per the germline V gene, CDR1 is SGDLS and CDR2 is YYNGEE. V dropped 0 bases and J dropped 2 bases, with 14 bases sitting between them. The CDR3 DNA reads TGTGCCAGCAGCGTAGATGGTTGGGTTCCAAACACTGAAGCTTTCTTT. Translation: CASSVDGWVPNTEAFF.

J is TRBJ2-7 and V is TRBV6-1, with D tentatively TRBD1 (5 bases). Germline V gene data show CDR1 as MNHNS and CDR2 as SASEGT. The CDR3 loop spans 14 amino acids. V lost 3 bases and J 6 bases, leaving 15 bases between the germline ends. This CDR3 reads CASSENGAVGEQYF. The CDR3 nucleotides are TGTGCCAGCAGTGAGAATGGGGCTGTTGGCGAGCAGTACTTC.

The V gene is TRBV30, the J gene TRBJ2-7; maybe TRBD1 (6 bases). Trimming pared 8 bases from V and 3 bases from J, leaving 20 bases between. The CDR3 is made up of 14 amino acids. From germline, CDR1 is GTSNPN and CDR2 SVGIG (reference sequence). CDR3 residues: CARTGSGDIYEQYF. As DNA, the CDR3 is TGTGCCCGGACCGGGTCAGGGGACATCTACGAGCAGTACTTC.

This clone was found a few times. The V gene is TRBV5-1, the J gene TRBJ2-3; 8 bases fit TRBD2. Germline CDR1 reads SGHRS; CDR2 reads YFSETQ. Trimming cost V 2 bases and J 11 bases; bases outside gene matches: 7. The CDR3 is 13 amino acids. CDR3: CASSFTGGPEQYF. CDR3 bases: TGCGCCAGCAGCTTTACGGGAGGGCCGGAGCAGTATTTT.

The chain employs TRBV4-1 and TRBJ1-5; D is perhaps TRBD1 (6 bases). CDR1 MGHRA and CDR2 YSYEKL come from the germline V gene. Trimming took off 5 bases at V and 5 bases at J, with 16 bases between the two ends. This CDR3 is built from 15 residues. CDR3 in DNA: TGCGCCAGCAGCGGAATGCAGGGGCAGGATCAGCCCCAGCATTTT. The encoded protein is CASSGMQGQDQPQHF.

The table lists this clone with a few counts. The chain employs TRBV5-1 and TRBJ1-5, with D perhaps TRBD1 (6 bases). Between the trimmed V and J ends, which lost 8 bases and 4 bases, there was a span of 16 bases. The CDR3 has 14 amino acids. Germline loops: CDR1 SGHRS, CDR2 YFSETQ. The CDR3 reads CARTQGKSNQPQHF. DNA of the CDR3: TGCGCCAGGACACAGGGAAAGAGTAATCAGCCCCAGCATTTT.

This clone was seen a handful of times. The chain links TRBV30 to TRBJ2-2; weak D call: TRBD2 (6 bases). CDR3 length equals 12 residues. The germline V gene has CDR1 GTSNPN and CDR2 SVGIG (reference sequence). The CDR3 loop is CGLREGSGELFF. The CDR3 DNA is TGTGGGCTGCGGGAAGGATCCGGGGAGCTGTTTTTT.

V is TRBV29-1 and J is TRBJ1-1; weak D call: TRBD1 (6 bases). The CDR3 contains 12 residues. Germline CDR1 reads SQVTM; CDR2 reads ANQGSEA. Trimming shortened V by 7 bases and J by 7 bases, and 16 bases separated the two germline ends. The CDR3 DNA reads as TGCAGCGCCAAAATACAGGGTAGTGAAGCTTTCTTT. Translating it yields CSAKIQGSEAFF.